This T cell receptor (beta chain) stems from a study of cytomegalovirus exposure and HLA in healthy donors (dated by TCRdb to about 2017). Concerning the study at large: An earlier analysis of roughly 500 of the donors reported 250 to 350 Gb of sequence data and roughly 110 million unique TCR beta sequences from some 180 million T cells. Roughly 320 gigabases of sequencing data and around 88 million unique TCR sequences made up an early release that covered several hundred HLA-typed donors. Of the approximately 400 genotyped donors, about 80% fell in the genetic ancestry cluster associated with self-reported Caucasian donors. The aim of the study was to test whether cataloging public T cell receptors could identify signatures of past pathogen exposure. Using immunosequencing, the study profiled T cell repertoires from 500 to 800 subjects and related those repertoires to cytomegalovirus serostatus. Along with the approximately 700-subject first cohort, a separate validation cohort of 120 different subjects was used. To predict cytomegalovirus infection status, the study brought together high-throughput TCR immunosequencing, statistical association of individual TCRs with disease status, and machine learning. In a later analysis, previously published TCR beta repertoires from fewer than 750 donors were re-analyzed and high-resolution HLA genotyping was added so that TCR occurrence patterns could be studied. In the later analysis, no new phenotypic data were used to find candidate immune exposures; instead, reliance was placed on TCR beta sequences and their occurrence across donors. An earlier analysis of approximately 580 of the donors used high-throughput TCR beta sequencing to judge whether each TCR beta V gene segment behaved as functional or pseudogenic. Donor age, sex, ethnicity and CMV serostatus were compiled together with the repertoire data. A later genetic analysis used genome-wide SNP genotypes for about 65% of the 666 donors, treating that subset as a discovery cohort. Every repertoire in the discovery cohort had been generated on one and the same sequencing platform. Both class I and class II loci were covered by HLA typing, at four-digit resolution. The number of typed donors differed by locus: about 629-630 for A, B, C, DRB1 and DQB1; 522 for DQA1; 606 for DPA1; and about 450 for DPB1. About five DR-DQ haplotypes were treated as single units for association and clustering because of strong linkage in the cohort. On average, 235,054 unique TCR beta nucleotide sequences were sequenced per donor among 398 genotyped donors of the cohort, with roughly 18% of those sequences being non-productive. Here is what the overall study found, with its caveats: The 87-base-pair reads could not distinguish some IMGT-functional V segments, including TRBV6-2 and TRBV6-3, so those segments were excluded. In vitro tests confirmed that a few of the cytomegalovirus-associated TCR beta chains recognize cytomegalovirus antigens. Linkage disequilibrium might explain the correlated functional status among segregating V segments, but an unknown experimental factor could not be ruled out. In a later analysis, HLA-associated TCR beta chains were found to be more clonally expanded and to have lower generation probabilities than equally common non-associated chains. Most TCR sequences were seen in very few donors, while some public TCRs were found in many individuals. In a later analysis, TCR association rates were found to vary across HLA loci, with the most associated TCRs seen for DRB1 alleles and the fewest for HLA-C alleles. Because counts were too low, fewer than 20 rarely observed V segments, including chromosome 9 orphons, were excluded from the earlier analysis of 587 of the donors. A further reported finding was that TCR beta sequences accurately predicted the HLA-A and HLA-B alleles for most subjects in the first cohort. According to a later genetic analysis, donors in an Asian-associated ancestry cluster had fewer N-insertions in productive TCRs than the roughly 700-donor mean. A later genetic analysis associated a missense DCLRE1C variant with V-gene and J-gene trimming of TCR beta chains, and an independent cohort replicated the association. Strong co-occurrence of HLA alleles, especially DR and DQ, made assigning TCR associations to individual alleles difficult. The study listed 150 to 200 TCR beta chains as associated with cytomegalovirus. The only immune exposure information available for the cohort was CMV serostatus. According to the authors, the approach could potentially be generalized to other disease states and immunological phenotypes. The classifier was reported to diagnose cytomegalovirus status with high specificity and sensitivity in both the original cohort and the validation cohort. In a later analysis, several top co-occurrence clusters were reported to appear linked to parvovirus B19, influenza, CMV and Epstein-Barr virus. A group of highly shared sequence variants was considered likely to be a technical artifact of the sequencing pipeline. Because some donors lacked HLA typing at each locus, the association tests relied only on the typed subset. The presence/absence analyses assumed that sequencing depth was roughly uniform across donors, and that assumption may not be true. According to a later analysis, most CMV-associated TCR beta chains appeared to be HLA-restricted, and the HLA associations seemed to be driven largely by CMV exposure. A later analysis associated about 16,000 TCR beta sequences with specific HLA alleles at a false discovery rate of 0.05. Broadly in line with IMGT annotations, most TCR beta V segments showed up in productive rearrangements about 90% or about 30% of the time in an earlier analysis of several hundred of the donors. In this cohort, only TCR beta chains were sequenced, and detectable features were limited by the absence of alpha or paired-chain data.

The CDR3 covers 16 residues, taking in both the cysteine and the phenylalanine. The only DNA kept is the CDR3, 48 bases in frame from the first base. The germline V gene (reference sequence) sets CDR1 to WNHNN and CDR2 to SYGVQD. V has 0 bases trimmed and J has 6 bases trimmed; junction bases matching no gene number 6. The protocol used for the library was the immunoSEQ multiplex PCR assay. For the multiplex PCR, a mixture combining 60 forward primers for TCR Vbeta segments and 13 reverse primers for TCR Jbeta segments was used. Amplification of the CDR3 region of rearranged TCR beta genes was performed with a multiplex PCR assay on genomic DNA. The Illumina HiSeq System was used to sequence the amplified TCR beta libraries as 87-base-pair reads. The study's processing was this. Across the 500 to 750 repertoires, a later analysis counted tens of millions of unique TCR beta chains, roughly 11 million of which were shared by at least two donors. Raw reads were error-corrected and collapsed into unique sequences with a nearest-neighbor algorithm that merged closely related sequences to remove PCR and sequencing errors. To assign V, D and J gene segments, CDR3 sequences were aligned to IMGT reference sequences. For a sequence to be retained, a match of at least six nucleotides was required to both a V gene segment and a J gene segment. Rearrangements were called productive when the CDR3 lacked stop codons and stayed in frame with V and J; all others were non-productive. Following IMGT convention, CDR3 was defined as the stretch from the second conserved V-encoded cysteine up to the conserved J-encoded phenylalanine. The earlier analysis of about 620 of the donors excluded sequences that lacked an unambiguous match to a single V gene segment. An earlier analysis of several hundred of the donors classified V segments as functional when productive rearrangements were above 56.7% and as segregating when the standard deviation between donors was above 5%. A statistical classification framework was developed to diagnose cytomegalovirus status using the catalog of TCR beta chain sequences. V and J gene assignment, in a later analysis, came from comparing TCR nucleotide sequences with IMGT/GENE-DB human TR gene sequences. Using the TCRdist pipeline, a later analysis assigned CDR3 sequences along with most-parsimonious VDJ recombination scenarios. In a later analysis, each TCR beta chain was defined by its CDR3 amino acid sequence together with its V-gene family, and reads lacking a unique V-gene family were excluded. In a later analysis, a few hundred highly shared, low-generation-probability nucleotide sequences were removed to address suspected cross-contamination and a sequencing artifact. For each public chain, a later analysis derived a clonal expansion index from normalized ranks of inferred template counts within each repertoire. In a later analysis, generation probabilities were computed using a VDJ recombination model fitted to out-of-frame rearrangements, and the results were checked against IGoR. In a later analysis, hypergeometric tests were used to score TCR-TCR, TCR-HLA and TCR-CMV co-occurrence, with a repertoire-size bias correction applied to TCR pairs. In a later analysis, false discovery rates were estimated by permuting HLA or CMV assignments 20 times. In a later analysis, co-occurring TCRs were grouped using DBSCAN, and TCRdist sequence similarity was added for clustering within HLA-allele-positive subsets. Repertoires with fewer than 30,000 or more than 120,000 public chains, plus five repertoires with anomalous nucleotide sharing, were excluded from co-occurrence clustering. The immuneACCESS repertoire file appears here via TCRdb, limited to in-frame rearrangements. These files lack a portion of the clones; in checked studies, under half of the deficit traces to unresolved V genes, and the cause of the others is not known. The V and J calls and clone size come from that table; D and trimming were worked out from the DNA. The sample data list about 110,000 clones, and roughly an eighth of these were observed just once. In total, the top ten clones hold around 15% of the sample.

On this clone itself: Its antigen specificity is not known. Base qualities are not provided; no much larger clone lies one nucleotide away.

In total, 630 or so healthy bone marrow donors made up the cohort. All cohort members were sampled while nominally healthy, although unrecorded immune exposures were likely present. The donor was CMV seropositive and belonged to the group of some 290 seropositive cohort members. A peripheral blood sample was provided by each donor, and peripheral blood mononuclear cells were used for TCR beta sequencing. The Qiagen DNeasy Blood Extraction Kit was used to extract genomic DNA from the blood cell samples. The sequence derives from a man aged 40-49 years in good health and CMV-seropositive. The sequenced sample consisted of PBMCs. The receptor chain draws on TRBV10-1 and TRBJ2-3, with TRBD2 identical over 10 junction bases. The DNA reads as follows: TGCGCCAGCAGTGAGTCCGCGGGACTAGCGCCCGATACGCAGTATTTT. The translation is CASSESAGLAPDTQYF.